Reported below is one T cell receptor (beta chain). This CDR3 is built from 15 residues. After removal of 1 base from V and 5 bases from J, the junction contained 8 bases not matched to a gene. Per the germline V gene, CDR1 is SGHTA and CDR2 is FQGNSA. Comparators without hematopoietic cell transplant had other cancers, at least five gastrointestinal samples, and no known gastrointestinal disease. This record belongs to a study of tissue T cells after allogeneic stem cell transplantation. TCRdb's copy holds only in-frame clones and misses some; the assay was immunoSEQ multiplex PCR. The sample gives 8,000 to 10,000 clones, roughly two thirds of which show up once; 9.2% is in the top ten.

This clonotype was obtained from a woman aged 18-55 years with breast cancer. J is TRBJ2-7 and V is TRBV7-2, with 7 nucleotides matching TRBD2. Source: tissue from the ileum, taken at autopsy. The CDR3 DNA follows: TGTGCCAGCAGCTTAGTCGGGGCTAGCGGCCACGAGCAGTACTTC. Its protein is CASSLVGASGHEQYF.